The next 5 T cell receptor beta chains were all read from a single sample in a study of CD4+ T cells in melanoma. Only in-frame clones appear in the TCRdb table, and some are missing; sequencing was by immunoSEQ multiplex PCR. The sample lists thousands of clones, around two thirds occurring once. Sequencing was carried out using cells from a culture (not recorded whether cultured in vitro). All receptors derive from a human donor with melanoma.

This clone was recorded once. The genes are TRBV5-8 and TRBJ1-1; perhaps TRBD1 as D (5 bases). Trimming took 3 bases from V and 3 from J, leaving 12 bases between them. Germline CDR1 reads SGHTS; CDR2 reads YDEGEE. CDR3 length equals 14 residues. Here the CDR3 reads CASSYGGVDTEAFF. The CDR3 region has the DNA TGTGCCAGCAGCTATGGGGGGGTGGACACTGAAGCTTTCTTT.

V and J are TRBV18 and TRBJ1-1; D possibly corresponds to TRBD1 (5 bases). CDR3 size: 15 residues. The V end lost 2 bases, the J end lost 6 bases, and 16 bases lay between the germline ends. CDR1 and CDR2 from the germline V gene are KGHSH and LQKENI. The CDR3 nucleotides read TGTGCCAGCTCACCAGTGGGGGTAGGGGACGCTGAAGCTTTCTTT. This translates into CASSPVGVGDAEAFF.

The chain joins TRBV5-4 to TRBJ1-2, with D tentatively TRBD1 (6 bases). The CDR3 extends over 15 amino acids. Germline V lookup: CDR1 SGHNT, CDR2 YYREEE (reference sequence). Trimming pared 4 bases from V and 2 bases from J, leaving 15 bases between. The CDR3 bases are TGTGCCAGCAGCCCTACAGGGCAGTCCAACTATGGCTACACCTTC. It translates to CASSPTGQSNYGYTF.

This rearrangement joins TRBV4-1 to TRBJ2-5; unclear D gene. The CDR3 totals 13 residues. In germline, CDR1 is MGHRA, CDR2 YSYEKL. Trimming removed 3 bases at V and 7 bases at J, with 12 bases between. CDR3 amino acids: CASSQPVVGTQYF. CDR3 DNA: TGCGCCAGCAGCCAGCCCGTTGTGGGGACCCAGTACTTC.

The chain recombines TRBV7-3 with TRBJ1-1, with a weak D call TRBD1 (5 bases). Trimming cost V 2 bases and J 2 bases, with 9 bases left between them. The CDR3 runs to 14 residues. Germline V gene lookup returns CDR1 SGHTA and CDR2 FQGTGA. CDR3 sequence (DNA): TGTGCCAGCAGCTTAGCAGGGATTAACACTGAAGCTTTCTTT. The encoded protein is CASSLAGINTEAFF.